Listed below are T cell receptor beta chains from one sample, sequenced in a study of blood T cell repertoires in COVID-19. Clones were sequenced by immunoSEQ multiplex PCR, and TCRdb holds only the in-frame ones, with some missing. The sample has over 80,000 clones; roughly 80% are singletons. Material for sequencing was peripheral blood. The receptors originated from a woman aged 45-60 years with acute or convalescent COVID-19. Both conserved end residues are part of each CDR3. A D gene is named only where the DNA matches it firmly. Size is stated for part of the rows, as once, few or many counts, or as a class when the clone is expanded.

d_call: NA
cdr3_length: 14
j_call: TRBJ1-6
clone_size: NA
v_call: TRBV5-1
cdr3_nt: TGCGCCAGCAGCACGACTTCGGGTAATTCACCCCTCCACTTT
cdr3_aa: CASSTTSGNSPLHF

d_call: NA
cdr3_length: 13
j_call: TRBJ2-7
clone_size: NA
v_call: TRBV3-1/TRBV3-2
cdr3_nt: TGTGCCAGCAGCCCAAAGAGGGGGTCTCAGCAGTACTTC
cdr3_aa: CASSPKRGSQQYF

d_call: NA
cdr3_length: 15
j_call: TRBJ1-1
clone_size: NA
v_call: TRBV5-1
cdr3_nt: TGCGCCAGCAGCCCGGTAGTGGGGGGGGAGACTGAAGCTTTCTTT
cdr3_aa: CASSPVVGGETEAFF

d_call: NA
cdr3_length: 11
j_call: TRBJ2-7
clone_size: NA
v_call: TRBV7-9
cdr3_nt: TGTGCCAGCAGCCAGTTCCACGAGCAGTACTTC
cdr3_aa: CASSQFHEQYF

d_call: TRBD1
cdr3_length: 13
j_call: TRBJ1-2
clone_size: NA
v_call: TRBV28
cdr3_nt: TGTGCCAGCAGTTCCGGACAGGGGGAGGGCTACACCTTC
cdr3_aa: CASSSGQGEGYTF

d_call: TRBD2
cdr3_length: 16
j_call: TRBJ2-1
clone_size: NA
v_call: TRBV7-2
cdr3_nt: TGTGCCAGCAGCCTCCGTTGGAGCGGGGGGACAAATGAGCAGTTCTTC
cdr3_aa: CASSLRWSGGTNEQFF

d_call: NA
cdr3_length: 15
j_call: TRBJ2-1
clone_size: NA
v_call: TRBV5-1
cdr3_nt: TGCGCCAGCAGCTCCCCCCAGGAGGGGAGGAATGAGCAGTTCTTC
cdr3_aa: CASSSPQEGRNEQFF

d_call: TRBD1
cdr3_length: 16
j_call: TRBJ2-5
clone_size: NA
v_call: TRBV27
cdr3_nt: TGTGCCAGCAGTCTTGAACGTCGGACAGGGACTGAGACCCAGTACTTC
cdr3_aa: CASSLERRTGTETQYF

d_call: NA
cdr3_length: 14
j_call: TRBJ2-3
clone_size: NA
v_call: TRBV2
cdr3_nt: TGTGCCAGCACCCGGACACCTCGGACAGATACGCAGTATTTT
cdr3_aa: CASTRTPRTDTQYF

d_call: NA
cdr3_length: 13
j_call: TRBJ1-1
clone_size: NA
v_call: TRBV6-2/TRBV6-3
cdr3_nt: TGTGCCAGCAGTTACTTAAGGGGAACTGAAGCTTTCTTT
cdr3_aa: CASSYLRGTEAFF

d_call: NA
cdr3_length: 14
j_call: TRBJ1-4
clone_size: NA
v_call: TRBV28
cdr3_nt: TGTGCCAGCAGGTTGACTAAGGCTAATGAAAAACTGTTTTTT
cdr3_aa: CASRLTKANEKLFF

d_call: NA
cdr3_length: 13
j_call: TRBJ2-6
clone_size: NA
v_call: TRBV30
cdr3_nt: TGTGCCTGGGGGACACCTGGGGCCAACGTCCTGACTTTC
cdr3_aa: CAWGTPGANVLTF

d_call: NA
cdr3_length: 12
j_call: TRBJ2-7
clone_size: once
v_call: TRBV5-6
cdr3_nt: TGTGCCAGCAGCTTGCGAGACTACGAGCAGTACTTC
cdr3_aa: CASSLRDYEQYF

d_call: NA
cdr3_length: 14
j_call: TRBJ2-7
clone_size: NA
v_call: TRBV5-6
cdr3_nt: TGTGCCAGCAGCTTGGCTAGCGCCCGCTACGAGCAGTACTTC
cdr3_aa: CASSLASARYEQYF

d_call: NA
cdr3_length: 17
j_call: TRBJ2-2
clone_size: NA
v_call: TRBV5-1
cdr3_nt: TGCGCCAGCAGCTTGGCCTGGGCAGATCTGAACACCGGGGAGCTGTTTTTT
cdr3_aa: CASSLAWADLNTGELFF

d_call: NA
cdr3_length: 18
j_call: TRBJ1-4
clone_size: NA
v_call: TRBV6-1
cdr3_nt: TGTGCCAGCAGTGAAGCTGGGAGCAGGGCGGAGGGGACTGAAAAACTGTTTTTT
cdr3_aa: CASSEAGSRAEGTEKLFF

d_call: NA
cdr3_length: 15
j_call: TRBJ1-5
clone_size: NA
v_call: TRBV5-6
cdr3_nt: TGTGCCAGCAGCTTGACAGGGAGGGTCAATCAGCCCCAGCATTTT
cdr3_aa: CASSLTGRVNQPQHF

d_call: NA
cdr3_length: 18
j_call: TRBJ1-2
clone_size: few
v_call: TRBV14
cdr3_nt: TGTGCCAGCAGCCAAGGTGGGGGCCCGAAGCCAGCTAACTATGGCTACACCTTC
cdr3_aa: CASSQGGGPKPANYGYTF

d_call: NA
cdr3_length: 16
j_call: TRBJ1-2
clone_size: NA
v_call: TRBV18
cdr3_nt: TGTGCCAGCTCCCCCAGGAGGGGTGGCACAGACGGTGGCTACACCTTC
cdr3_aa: CASSPRRGGTDGGYTF

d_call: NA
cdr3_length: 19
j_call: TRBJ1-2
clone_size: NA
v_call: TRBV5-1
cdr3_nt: TGCGCCAGCAGCTTGGGCCTATTGGGGCTGTCGGACACTAACTATGGCTACACCTTC
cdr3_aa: CASSLGLLGLSDTNYGYTF

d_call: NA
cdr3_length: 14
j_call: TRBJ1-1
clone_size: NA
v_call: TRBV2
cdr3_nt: TGTGCCAGCAGACCCGGACACGAGAACACTGAAGCTTTCTTT
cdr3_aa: CASRPGHENTEAFF

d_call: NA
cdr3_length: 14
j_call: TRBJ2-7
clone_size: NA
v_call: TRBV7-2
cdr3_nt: TGTGCCAGCGCTGTCCACCTCGGCTCCTACGAGCAGTACTTC
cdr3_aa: CASAVHLGSYEQYF

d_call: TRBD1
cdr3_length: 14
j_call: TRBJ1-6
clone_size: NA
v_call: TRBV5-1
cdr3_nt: TGCGCCAGCAGAAGGGACAGGGACAATTCACCCCTCCACTTT
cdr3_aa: CASRRDRDNSPLHF

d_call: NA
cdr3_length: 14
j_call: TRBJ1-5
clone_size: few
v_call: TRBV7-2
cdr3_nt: TGTGCCAGCAGCTTAGAGAGGGGCAATCAGCCCCAGCATTTT
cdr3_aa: CASSLERGNQPQHF

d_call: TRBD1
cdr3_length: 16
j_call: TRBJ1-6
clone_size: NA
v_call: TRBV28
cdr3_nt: TGTGCCAGCAGTGAAAGGACAGGGTTAAGTGGTTCACCCCTCCACTTT
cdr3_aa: CASSERTGLSGSPLHF

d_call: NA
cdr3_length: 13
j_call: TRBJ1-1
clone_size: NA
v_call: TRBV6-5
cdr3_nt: TGTGCCAGCAGTCTGACAGTCTCCGCCCAAGCTTTCTTT
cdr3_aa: CASSLTVSAQAFF

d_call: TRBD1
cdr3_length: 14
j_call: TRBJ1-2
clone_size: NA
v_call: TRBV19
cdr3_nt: TGTGCCAGTAACCTGGGACAGGGGATGAGTGGCTACACCTTC
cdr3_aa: CASNLGQGMSGYTF

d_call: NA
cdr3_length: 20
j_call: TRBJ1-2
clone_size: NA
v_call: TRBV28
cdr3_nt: TGTGCCAGCAGAAACAGGGTCCTAACCCTCTCGTCAATAGCTAACTATGGCTACACCTTC
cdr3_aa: CASRNRVLTLSSIANYGYTF

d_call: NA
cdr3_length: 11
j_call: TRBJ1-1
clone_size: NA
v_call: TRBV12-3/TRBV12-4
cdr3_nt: TGTGCCAGCAGTGAGGGGGTTAAAGCTTTCTTT
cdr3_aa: CASSEGVKAFF

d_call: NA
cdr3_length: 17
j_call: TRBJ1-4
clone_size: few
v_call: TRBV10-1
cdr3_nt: TGCGCCAGCTCCCAATCTCGGCGGGGGCCCGCTAATGAAAAACTGTTTTTT
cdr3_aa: CASSQSRRGPANEKLFF

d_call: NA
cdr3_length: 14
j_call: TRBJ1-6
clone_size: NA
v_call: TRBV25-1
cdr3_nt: TGTGCCAGCAGTGGTTCAGGATCGGGAAAGCCCCTCCACTTT
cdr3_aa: CASSGSGSGKPLHF

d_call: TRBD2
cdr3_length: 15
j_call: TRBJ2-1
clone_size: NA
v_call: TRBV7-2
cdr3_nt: TGTGCCAGCAGCTTACTAGCGGGGGCTACGGTAGAGCAGTTCTTC
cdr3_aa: CASSLLAGATVEQFF

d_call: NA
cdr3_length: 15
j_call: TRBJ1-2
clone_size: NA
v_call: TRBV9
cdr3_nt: TGTGCCAGCAGCTTGCGGGCAGTTTCTAACTATGGCTACACCTTC
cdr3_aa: CASSLRAVSNYGYTF

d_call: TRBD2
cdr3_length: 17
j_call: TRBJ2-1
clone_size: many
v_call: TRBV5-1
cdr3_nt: TGCGCCAGCAGCTTGGCTCCACTAGCGGGGGGTCGGAATGAGCAGTTCTTC
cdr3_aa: CASSLAPLAGGRNEQFF

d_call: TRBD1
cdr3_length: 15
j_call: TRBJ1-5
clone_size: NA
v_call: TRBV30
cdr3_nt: TGTGCCTGGAGTGTATCTGACAGGGTGGGGCAGCCCCAGCATTTT
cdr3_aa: CAWSVSDRVGQPQHF

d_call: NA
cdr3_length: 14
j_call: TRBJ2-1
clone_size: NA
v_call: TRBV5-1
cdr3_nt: TGCGCCAGCAGCTTAGTAGCAGCCTACAATGAGCAGTTCTTC
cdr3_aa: CASSLVAAYNEQFF

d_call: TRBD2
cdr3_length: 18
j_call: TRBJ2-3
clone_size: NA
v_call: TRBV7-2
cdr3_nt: TGTGCCAGCAGCACTTGGACTAGCGGGCTCGGTAGCACAGATACGCAGTATTTT
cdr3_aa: CASSTWTSGLGSTDTQYF

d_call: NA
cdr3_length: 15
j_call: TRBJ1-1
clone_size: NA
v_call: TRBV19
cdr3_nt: TGTGCCAGTCAGGACAGCCGAAGTGGGAACACTGAAGCTTTCTTT
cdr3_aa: CASQDSRSGNTEAFF

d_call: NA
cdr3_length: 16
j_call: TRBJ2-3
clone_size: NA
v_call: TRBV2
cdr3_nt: TGTGCCAGCAGTGAAACACCCGGGGGTGGGCCAGATACGCAGTATTTT
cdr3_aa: CASSETPGGGPDTQYF

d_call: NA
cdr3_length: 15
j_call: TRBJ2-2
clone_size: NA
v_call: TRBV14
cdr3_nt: TGTGCCAGCAGCCAAGATCAGAAGATCACCGGGGAGCTGTTTTTT
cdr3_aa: CASSQDQKITGELFF

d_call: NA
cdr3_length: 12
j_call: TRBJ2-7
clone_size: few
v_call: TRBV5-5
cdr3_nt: TGTGCCAGCAGCCTGCAGGGGCTCGAGCAGTACTTC
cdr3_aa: CASSLQGLEQYF

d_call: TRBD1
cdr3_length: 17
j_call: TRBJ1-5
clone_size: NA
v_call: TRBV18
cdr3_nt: TGTGCCAGCTCACCCCAAGCTGGACAGGGGTATCATCAGCCCCAGCATTTT
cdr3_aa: CASSPQAGQGYHQPQHF